The 15 T cell receptor beta chains listed next were all sequenced from one sample in a study of blood T cell repertoires in COVID-19. Produced via immunoSEQ multiplex PCR; TCRdb's table is partial and in-frame only. The sample lists fewer than 90,000 clones, more than 90% occurring once. Material for sequencing was peripheral blood. The source is a human donor with active COVID-19. The donor label of this sample is uncertain.

This chain links TRBV9 with TRBJ2-1, with D uncertain. Germline CDR1 is SGDLS and CDR2 is YYNGEE. The V end lost 0 bases, the J end lost 4 bases, and 11 bases lay between the germline ends. The CDR3 loop spans 15 amino acids. The CDR3 DNA follows: TGTGCCAGCAGCGTAGGAGTAAGAAATTACAATGAGCAGTTCTTC. This encodes CASSVGVRNYNEQFF.

V is TRBV7-9 and J is TRBJ2-7; 7 nucleotides match TRBD1. The CDR3 is made up of 13 amino acids. Losses at the gene ends were 3 bases for V and 5 bases for J; bases not matched to a gene: 4. Germline V gene sequence: CDR1 SEHNR, CDR2 FQNEAQ (reference sequence). CDR3 amino acids: CASSLKRGHEQYF. In DNA form, the CDR3 reads TGTGCCAGCAGCTTGAAGAGGGGGCACGAGCAGTACTTC.

The chain employs TRBV29-1 and TRBJ2-1; D possibly corresponds to TRBD1 (6 bases). Germline CDR1 and CDR2: SQVTM and ANQGSEA. V lost 7 bases and J lost 2, with 15 bases in between. The CDR3 is 14 residues long. CDR3 in amino acids: CSATQTGTYNEQFF. DNA for the CDR3: TGCAGCGCTACTCAGACAGGAACCTACAATGAGCAGTTCTTC.

The chain uses TRBV6-6 and TRBJ2-7, with TRBD1 as a possible D gene (8 bases). The ends were cut back, 6 bases at V and 4 bases at J, with 16 bases in the middle. Germline V gene data show CDR1 as MNHNY and CDR2 as SVGAGI (reference sequence). The CDR3 is made up of 14 amino acids. The CDR3 sequence is CASSYDRGGYEQYF. CDR3 nucleotides: TGTGCCAGCAGCTACGACAGGGGAGGGTACGAGCAGTACTTC.

The chain recombines TRBV2 with TRBJ2-1; possibly TRBD2 for D (6 bases). Germline V gene lookup returns CDR1 SNHLY and CDR2 FYNNEI. This CDR3 has 14 amino acids. Trimming pared 3 bases from V and 4 bases from J, leaving 10 bases between. The CDR3 DNA reads as TGTGCCAGCAGTGATGGGGGGACGTACAATGAGCAGTTCTTC. Translating gives CASSDGGTYNEQFF.

The chain combines TRBV29-1 with TRBJ2-3, with 10 bases aligning to TRBD1. Losses at the gene ends were 4 bases for V and 3 bases for J; bases not matched to a gene: 4. This CDR3 has 14 residues. CDR1 SQVTM and CDR2 ANQGSEA come from the germline V gene. For the CDR3, the DNA is TGCAGCGTTGCAAGGGACAGGGGAACAGATACGCAGTATTTT. It encodes CSVARDRGTDTQYF.

This clone was counted a single time. The rearrangement links TRBV3-1 (or the pseudogene TRBV3-2) to TRBJ2-2, with TRBD2 matching 13 bases. The CDR3 covers 18 residues. Germline V gene data show CDR1 as LGHDT and CDR2 as YNNKEL (reference sequence). The ends lost 3 bases at V and 3 bases at J; junction bases unmatched: 7. CDR3 amino acids: CASSHGLAGVMDTGELFF. CDR3 DNA: TGTGCCAGCAGCCACGGACTAGCGGGGGTTATGGACACCGGGGAGCTGTTTTTT.

This chain connects TRBV7-9 to TRBJ2-7; TRBD2 might be the D (6 bases). V was pared by 7 bases and J by 9 bases, with 22 bases between. This CDR3 is built from 14 residues. Germline V gene data show CDR1 as SEHNR and CDR2 as FQNEAQ (reference sequence). The CDR3 reads CASNEDSGPHVQYF. DNA of the CDR3: TGTGCCAGCAACGAAGACAGCGGGCCACACGTGCAGTACTTC.

In its sample, this clone was seen once. The rearrangement uses TRBV7-9 and TRBJ2-2, with 7 bases matching TRBD1. CDR1 is SEHNR and CDR2 is FQNEAQ in the germline V gene (reference sequence). The trim removed 7 bases at V and 0 bases at J, leaving 8 bases unmatched. The CDR3 spans 16 residues. In DNA form, the CDR3 reads TGTGCCAGCACCCGACAGGGAACCTCGAACACCGGGGAGCTGTTTTTT. Translation gives CASTRQGTSNTGELFF. The full variable domain, completed using reference TRBV7-9 and TRBJ2-2, is DTGVSQNPRHKITKRGQNVTFRCDPISEHNRLYWYRQTLGQGPEFLTYFQNEAQLEKSRLLSDRFSAERPKGSFSTLEIQRTEQGDSAMYLCASTRQGTSNTGELFFGEGSRLTVL.

The rearrangement uses TRBV21-1 and TRBJ2-7; the D segment call TRBD2 is taken from the table without a DNA check. TRBV21-1 is noted as a pseudogene. The CDR3 runs 16 residues. DNA of the CDR3: TGTGCCAGCACCCTCCTAATAGCGGGGGCCACCTACGAGCAGTACTTC. It is translated as CASTLLIAGATYEQYF.

V usage is TRBV3-1 (or the pseudogene TRBV3-2) and J usage is TRBJ2-3, with TRBD2 matching 10 bases. J lost 4 bases, V lost 1 base, and 5 bases had no gene match. The CDR3 covers 16 residues. CDR1 is LGHDT, CDR2 YNNKEL, per germline (reference sequence). The CDR3 nucleotides are TGTGCCAGCAGCCAAGTACCTAGCGGGAGTCCAGATACGCAGTATTTT. Encoded protein: CASSQVPSGSPDTQYF.

The chain recombines TRBV2 with TRBJ2-7; a possible D gene is TRBD2 (5 bases). V was shortened by 7 bases and J by 1 base, with 5 bases between the two germline ends. From germline, CDR1 is SNHLY and CDR2 FYNNEI. The CDR3 runs 11 residues. CDR3 bases: TGTGCCAGCACGGGATCCTACGAGCAGTACTTC. Translation gives CASTGSYEQYF.

The V and J genes are TRBV19 and TRBJ2-1; 9 positions agree with TRBD1. Losses at the gene ends were 6 bases for V and 8 bases for J; bases not matched to a gene: 2. This CDR3 is built from 12 residues. Germline V lookup: CDR1 LNHDA, CDR2 SQIVND (reference sequence). The CDR3 DNA reads as TGTGCCAGTAGCGACAGGGGGTATGAGCAGTTCTTC. This encodes CASSDRGYEQFF.

V gene TRBV5-4 combines with J gene TRBJ2-7; D perhaps matches TRBD2 (5 bases). The CDR3 is 14 residues long. V lost 4 bases and J 6 bases, leaving 17 bases between the germline ends. Germline CDR1 is SGHNT and CDR2 is YYREEE (reference sequence). The CDR3 DNA sequence: TGTGCCAGCAGCGCTCCGGTGGCGGGCATCGAGCAGTACTTC. It specifies CASSAPVAGIEQYF.

The J gene is TRBJ2-3, the V gene TRBV4-1; D is possibly TRBD2 (7 bases). Trimming took off 1 base at V and 5 bases at J, with 16 bases between the two ends. The germline CDR1 and CDR2 sequences are MGHRA and YSYEKL. This CDR3 region has 16 residues. The CDR3 sequence: CASSQVGGGPGDTQYF. CDR3 DNA: TGCGCCAGCAGCCAAGTTGGGGGGGGGCCTGGAGATACGCAGTATTTT.